These 32 T cell receptor beta chains came from one sample sequenced in a study of shared clonotypes between healthy human individuals. The table came from immunoSEQ multiplex PCR; TCRdb's copy has only in-frame clones and leaves some out. Among approximately 1.4 million clones listed, 95% to 99% were seen once. Sequences were obtained from naive CD4+ T cells sorted from blood. Subset described: CD45RA+ positively selected. The receptor set was obtained from a man between 25 and 39 years old in good health.

CDR3 coding DNA: TGTGCCAGCTCACCGGGGCTGATAGCGGAGACCCAGTACTTC. This codes for CASSPGLIAETQYF. The chain employs TRBV18 and TRBJ2-5; TRBD1 or TRBD2 may be the D gene (5 bases each). CDR1 KGHSH and CDR2 LQKENI come from the germline V gene. The CDR3 has 14 amino acids. V gave up 3 bases and J gave up 5 bases, with 13 bases separating them.

This sequence joins TRBV28 and TRBJ1-5; D remains unclear. The CDR3 contains 16 residues. Per germline, CDR1 MDHEN and CDR2 SYDVKM. Trimming shortened V by 1 base and J by 0 bases, and 10 bases separated the two germline ends. This CDR3 is CASSLLGSVSNQPQHF. The DNA for the CDR3 is TGTGCCAGCAGTTTATTGGGCAGTGTTAGCAATCAGCCCCAGCATTTT.

This clone was picked up one time. This CDR3 is also generated by other DNA sequences in the sample. The chain employs TRBV7-9 and TRBJ2-5; D gene uncertain. Germline V lookup: CDR1 SEHNR, CDR2 FQNEAQ (reference sequence). V lost 0 bases, J lost 5 bases, and 4 bases lay in between. The CDR3 spans 12 residues. The CDR3 region has the DNA TGTGCCAGCAGCTTAGCTGGTGAGACCCAGTACTTC. This sequence encodes CASSLAGETQYF.

The chain combines TRBV10-3 with TRBJ1-1; D remains unclear. Germline CDR1 is ENHRY and CDR2 is SYGVKD. The CDR3 is 13 amino acids. Trimming removed 8 bases from V and 1 base from J, with 11 bases in between. CDR3 loop: CAIRLGENTEAFF. The CDR3 DNA follows: TGTGCCATCCGCCTCGGGGAGAACACTGAAGCTTTCTTT.

V gene TRBV27 combines with J gene TRBJ2-2, with D hard to call. The CDR3 consists of 13 residues. Germline CDR1 MNHEY, CDR2 SMNVEV (reference sequence). Trimming cost V 6 bases and J 1 base, with 6 bases left between them. In nucleotides, the CDR3 is TGTGCCAGCAGAAGTGGGAACACCGGGGAGCTGTTTTTT. This codes for CASRSGNTGELFF.

V usage is TRBV4-2 and J usage is TRBJ2-5, with D uncertain. Germline CDR1 reads LGHNA; CDR2 reads YNFKEQ. The V and J ends lost 1 base and 5 bases respectively, with 11 bases between them. There are 14 residues in the CDR3. Here the CDR3 DNA reads TGTGCCAGCAGCCAAGTCACCGTAGGCGAGACCCAGTACTTC. Translating it yields CASSQVTVGETQYF.

The chain employs TRBV30 and TRBJ1-4; the D gene is possibly TRBD1 (6 bases). The CDR3 runs 12 residues. CDR1 is GTSNPN, CDR2 SVGIG, per germline (reference sequence). CDR3 loop: CACRGSNEKLFF. In DNA, the CDR3 is TGTGCTTGCAGGGGCTCTAATGAAAAACTGTTTTTT.

The chain combines TRBV28 with TRBJ2-7; D is undetermined. Per the germline V gene, CDR1 is MDHEN and CDR2 is SYDVKM. The ends were cut back, 6 bases at V and 2 bases at J, with 14 bases in the middle. This CDR3 spans 14 amino acids. In nucleotides, the CDR3 is TGTGCCAGCAGCCGAGGTGGGTTAGCCTACGAGCAGTACTTC. Encoded protein: CASSRGGLAYEQYF. The full variable domain, rest sourced from reference TRBV28 and TRBJ2-7, is DVKVTQSSRYLVKRTGEKVFLECVQDMDHENMFWYRQDPGLGLRLIYFSYDVKMKEKGDIPEGYSVSREKKERFSLILESASTNQTSMYLCASSRGGLAYEQYFGPGTRLTVT.

The V gene is TRBV7-2, the J gene TRBJ2-4; tentatively, D is TRBD2 (6 bases). Trimming stripped 3 bases from V and 7 bases from J, with 10 bases between. The CDR3 runs to 13 residues. The germline V gene has CDR1 SGHTA and CDR2 FQGNSA. CDR3 in amino acids: CASSFREYNIQYF. CDR3 nucleotide sequence: TGTGCCAGCAGCTTCCGGGAGTATAACATTCAGTACTTC.

The J gene is TRBJ2-7, the V gene TRBV6-6; D possibly uses TRBD1 or TRBD2 (5 bases each). Germline V CDR1 and CDR2: MNHNY, SVGAGI (reference sequence). The CDR3 runs 12 residues. Trimming took off 4 bases at V and 2 bases at J, with 6 bases between the two ends. The CDR3 region has the DNA TGTGCCAGCAGTTTGGGGGCCTACGAGCAGTACTTC. Protein product: CASSLGAYEQYF.

The chain recombines TRBV23-1 with TRBJ1-2, with D possibly being TRBD1 (5 bases). TRBV23-1 is reported as an ORF; its role is uncertain. Trimming shortened V by 4 bases and J by 1 base, and 10 bases separated the two germline ends. The CDR3 length is 14 residues. CDR3 residues: CASSRGRDNYGYTF. The CDR3 DNA reads TGCGCCAGCAGTCGCGGCAGGGATAACTATGGCTACACCTTC.

Turning to this clone: The junction shows a germline mismatch at one end, possibly a read error. V usage is TRBV7-7 and J usage is TRBJ2-5; 9 bases are shared with TRBD2. Germline V gene lookup returns CDR1 SSHAT and CDR2 FNYEAQ (reference sequence). The CDR3 has 15 residues. CDR3 sequence (DNA): TGTGCTAGCAGCTTAGGGAGCGGGGGGCAAGAGACCCAGTACTTC. Encoded protein: CASSLGSGGQETQYF.

This chain links TRBV14 with TRBJ2-7; 9 positions agree with TRBD1. Germline V gene lookup returns CDR1 SGHDN and CDR2 FVKESK. The length of the CDR3 is 19 residues. V dropped 2 bases and J dropped 3; count of bases not matched to a gene: 17. In DNA form, the CDR3 reads TGTGCCAGCAGCCAACCCCCGAACAGGGGGCGATTCCAGGACTACGAGCAGTACTTC. It yields the protein CASSQPPNRGRFQDYEQYF.

The V call is TRBV19, the J call TRBJ2-7; 11 nucleotides align to TRBD2. The CDR3 runs 16 residues. Germline CDR1 is LNHDA and CDR2 is SQIVND (reference sequence). The J segment lost 3 bases and the V segment lost 4 bases, leaving 8 bases of the junction unmatched. DNA of the CDR3: TGTGCCAGTAGTAGCCATAGCGGGAGGGCCCTCTACGAGCAGTACTTC. This sequence encodes CASSSHSGRALYEQYF.

The chain carries TRBV11-2 and TRBJ2-5, with D tentatively TRBD2 (7 bases). The V end was cut by 5 bases, the J end by 5 bases, with 21 bases between. CDR1 is SGHAT and CDR2 is FQNNGV in the germline V gene. The CDR3 is 16 residues long. Here the CDR3 DNA reads TGTGCCAGCAGCCCGTTGGGGGGGCCTAGCTACGAGACCCAGTACTTC. Its protein is CASSPLGGPSYETQYF.

This CDR3 is CASHKTSGRGEQYF. The CDR3, as DNA: TGTGCCAGCCACAAAACTAGCGGGAGGGGAGAGCAGTACTTC. The chain couples TRBV2 to TRBJ2-7; 13 bases align to TRBD2. The germline CDR1 and CDR2 sequences are SNHLY and FYNNEI. The CDR3 is 14 residues long. V trimming: 8 bases; J trimming: 7 bases; junction bases outside the gene matches: 8. Supplemented by reference TRBV2 and TRBJ2-7, the full variable domain reads EPEVTQTPSHQVTQMGQEVILRCVPISNHLYFYWYRQILGQKVEFLVSFYNNEISEKSEIFDDQFSVERPDGSNFTLKIRSTKLEDSAMYFCASHKTSGRGEQYFGPGTRLTVT.

This chain joins TRBV5-4 and TRBJ1-4; possible D gene TRBD1, 5 bases. Between the trimmed V and J ends, which lost 0 bases and 5 bases, there was a span of 11 bases. This CDR3 is 15 amino acids long. CDR1 and CDR2 from the germline V gene are SGHNT and YYREEE (reference sequence). The CDR3: CASSLAGAGNEKLFF. The CDR3 coding sequence is TGTGCCAGCAGCTTGGCCGGGGCAGGGAATGAAAAACTGTTTTTT.

The V gene is TRBV7-8, the J gene TRBJ1-1; 7 bases are a match to TRBD1. The V gene end was trimmed by 1 base and the J gene end by 7 bases; junction bases not matched to a gene: 6. Germline CDR1 reads SGHVS; CDR2 reads FQNEAQ. The CDR3 has 14 residues. The CDR3, as DNA: TGTGCCAGCAGCTTAGGCAGGGGGACTGGTGAAGCTTTCTTT. Its translation is CASSLGRGTGEAFF.

J is TRBJ2-7 and V is TRBV6-1; tentatively, D is TRBD2 (5 bases). Looked up from germline, CDR1 is MNHNS and CDR2 is SASEGT. This CDR3 comprises 14 residues. V was shortened by 6 bases and J by 6 bases, with 18 bases between the two germline ends. This CDR3 reads CASRPQPEGGEQYF. DNA of the CDR3: TGTGCCAGCAGACCCCAACCCGAGGGCGGCGAGCAGTACTTC.

Only one count was recorded for this clone. The chain recombines TRBV5-1 with TRBJ1-1; 11 nucleotides align to TRBD1. The CDR3 extends over 17 amino acids. With V trimmed by 4 bases and J by 1 base, 9 bases remained unmatched. Germline V lookup: CDR1 SGHRS, CDR2 YFSETQ. In DNA, the CDR3 is TGCGCCAGCAGCAAGGGACAGGGGGGTTTCTGGAACACTGAAGCTTTCTTT. Its translation is CASSKGQGGFWNTEAFF.

The chain recombines TRBV30 with TRBJ2-5; D not resolved. V gave up 6 bases and J gave up 1 base, with 21 bases separating them. Germline V gives CDR1 GTSNPN, CDR2 SVGIG (reference sequence). CDR3 length: 16 residues. The CDR3 protein is CACRNPLSVIQETQYF. CDR3 nucleotides: TGTGCCTGCAGGAACCCACTAAGTGTGATCCAAGAGACCCAGTACTTC.

This sequence joins TRBV30 and TRBJ2-5; 8 bases match TRBD2. The CDR3 runs to 22 residues. Germline V gene lookup returns CDR1 GTSNPN and CDR2 SVGIG (reference sequence). Trimming removed 2 bases from V and 5 bases from J; junction bases left unmatched: 31. Here the CDR3 DNA reads TGTGCCTGGAGTCTCCGTTGGCCCCTCACGGGATCGACGGGAGGGCCTCAGGAGACCCAGTACTTC. Encoded protein: CAWSLRWPLTGSTGGPQETQYF. Filled out from reference TRBV30 and TRBJ2-5, the complete variable domain reads SQTIHQWPATLVQPVGSPLSLECTVEGTSNPNLYWYRQAAGRGLQLLFYSVGIGQISSEVPQNLSASRPQDRQFILSSKKLLLSDSGFYLCAWSLRWPLTGSTGGPQETQYFGPGTRLLVL.

The chain joins TRBV2 to TRBJ2-3; D remains unclear. The CDR3 covers 12 residues. Trimming took off 1 base at V and 2 bases at J, with 1 base between the two ends. The germline V gene has CDR1 SNHLY and CDR2 FYNNEI. CDR3 sequence: CASSEDTDTQYF. CDR3 DNA sequence: TGTGCCAGCAGTGAAGACACAGATACGCAGTATTTT.

The V call is TRBV2, the J call TRBJ2-3, with D possibly matching TRBD2 (5 bases). V dropped 7 bases and J dropped 7 bases, with 15 bases sitting between them. CDR3 length: 13 amino acids. Germline CDR1 reads SNHLY; CDR2 reads FYNNEI. The CDR3 coding sequence is TGTGCCAGCACCCGGGGTAGTCTCTATACGCAGTATTTT. Translation: CASTRGSLYTQYF.

The rearrangement joins TRBV6-5 to TRBJ2-7; D not certain. V was cut by 4 bases and J by 2 bases, with 18 bases left in between. Germline V gene data show CDR1 as MNHEY and CDR2 as SVGAGI. There are 16 residues in the CDR3. Here the CDR3 reads CASSSFETPATYEQYF. Here the CDR3 DNA reads TGTGCCAGCAGTTCATTTGAGACCCCGGCAACCTACGAGCAGTACTTC.

V and J are TRBV6-5 and TRBJ1-5, with D uncertain. The CDR3 contains 13 residues. Germline-derived CDR1 and CDR2 are MNHEY and SVGAGI. The ends were cut back, 0 bases at V and 5 bases at J, with 5 bases in the middle. CDR3 DNA: TGTGCCAGCAGTTACTCGGTGGATCAGCCCCAGCATTTT. It is translated as CASSYSVDQPQHF.

CDR3 in amino acids: CASTRQGSAEAFF. For the CDR3, the DNA is TGTGCCAGCACCCGACAGGGATCGGCTGAAGCTTTCTTT. This rearrangement joins TRBV7-8 to TRBJ1-1; TRBD1 matches at 7 bases. V was clipped by 7 bases and J by 6 bases; unmatched bases: 8. Germline-derived CDR1 and CDR2 are SGHVS and FQNEAQ. This CDR3 region has 13 residues.

J is TRBJ2-7 and V is TRBV19; D is ambiguous. Germline CDR1 and CDR2: LNHDA and SQIVND (reference sequence). The V end was cut by 0 bases, the J end by 2 bases, with 8 bases between. This CDR3 comprises 14 residues. The CDR3 sequence is CASSIDQGPYEQYF. CDR3 DNA sequence: TGTGCCAGTAGTATAGATCAAGGACCCTACGAGCAGTACTTC. Supplemented by reference TRBV19 and TRBJ2-7, the full variable domain reads DGGITQSPKYLFRKEGQNVTLSCEQNLNHDAMYWYRQDPGQGLRLIYYSQIVNDFQKGDIAEGYSVSREKKESFPLTVTSAQKNPTAFYLCASSIDQGPYEQYFGPGTRLTVT.

The chain links TRBV15 to TRBJ2-1; a possible D gene is TRBD2 (5 bases). V was clipped by 11 bases and J by 0 bases, with 14 bases between them. The germline V gene encodes CDR1 LNHNV and CDR2 YYDKDF (reference sequence). CDR3 size: 14 residues. CDR3 bases: TGTGCCTCTCGAGCGGACCCCTCCTACAATGAGCAGTTCTTC. Protein: CASRADPSYNEQFF.

This sequence joins TRBV4-3 and TRBJ1-4; D gene unclear. Germline CDR1 and CDR2: LGHNA and YSLEER. Trimming took off 4 bases at V and 5 bases at J, with 11 bases between the two ends. The CDR3 extends over 14 amino acids. This CDR3 is CASSLLGGNEKLFF. The CDR3 DNA reads as TGCGCCAGCAGCCTCTTAGGCGGGAATGAAAAACTGTTTTTT.

This chain uses TRBV5-4 with TRBJ2-7; 8 bases line up with TRBD1. This CDR3 spans 12 amino acids. Germline trimming cut 2 bases from V and 6 bases from J; bases unmatched to any gene: 1. CDR1 and CDR2 from the germline V gene are SGHNT and YYREEE (reference sequence). The CDR3: CASSFGQGEQYF. CDR3 coding DNA: TGTGCCAGCAGCTTTGGACAGGGCGAGCAGTACTTC.

The chain uses TRBV4-2 and TRBJ2-3; D ambiguous. This CDR3 has 14 residues. The V gene lost 6 bases and the J gene lost 2 bases, with 12 bases spanning the gap. Germline loops: CDR1 LGHNA, CDR2 YNFKEQ. CDR3 region: CASSFAALTDTQYF. As DNA, the CDR3 is TGTGCCAGCAGTTTCGCGGCACTCACAGATACGCAGTATTTT.